Listed here are 17 T cell receptor beta chains from one sample, sequenced in a study of CD8 T cells in ankylosing spondylitis. General study results and limits: A TCR beta motif of several highly homologous variants appeared characteristic of ankylosing spondylitis blood.

These receptors' antigens are unknown. TCRdb reanalysed the 5' RACE reads using MiXCR and keeps one entry per CDR3 protein. Of a few hundred thousand distinct CDR3 sequences in the sample, less than 9.5% are singletons; the top ten hold 13% to 15%. The source material was blood, either unsorted or a sorted T cell fraction (not recorded which). The receptor set was obtained from a male donor with ankylosing spondylitis.

This clonotype was observed a few times. V and J are TRBV4-2 and TRBJ2-7; D perhaps matches TRBD2 (6 bases). Germline V gives CDR1 LGHNA, CDR2 YNFKEQ. Deletions cut 5 bases from V and 0 bases from J, with 26 bases between. The CDR3 loop spans 19 amino acids. CDR3 in DNA: TGTGCCAGCAGCGGCCGGGACTCACCCAGCCTCGTCCACTCCTACGAGCAGTACTTC. It translates to CASSGRDSPSLVHSYEQYF.

This clonotype was seen only a few times. V and J are TRBV6-1 and TRBJ2-1; TRBD1 matches at 8 bases. From germline, CDR1 is MNHNS and CDR2 SASEGT. V shed 6 bases, J shed 8 bases, and the junction held 9 bases outside the gene matches. The CDR3 consists of 14 residues. In DNA form, the CDR3 reads TGTGCCAGCAGACGGACAGGGCAAGCCCATGAGCAGTTCTTC. Amino acid sequence: CASRRTGQAHEQFF.

This clonotype showed up many times. The chain recombines TRBV12-3 or TRBV12-4 with TRBJ2-7; 7 bases map to TRBD2. This CDR3 has 15 residues. Trimming cost V 5 bases and J 4 bases; bases outside gene matches: 11. The CDR3 here is CASSSSGGRWYEQYF. CDR3 nucleotides: TGTGCCAGCAGTAGCTCGGGCGGGAGATGGTACGAGCAGTACTTC.

The table lists this clonotype with many counts. The chain combines TRBV7-2 with TRBJ2-2; D remains unclear. The CDR3 has 16 residues. Trimming took off 4 bases at V and 1 base at J, with 13 bases between the two ends. CDR1 and CDR2 (germline): SGHTA, FQGNSA. CDR3 coding DNA: TGTGCCAGCAGCTACTTACCCGCTGTGAACACCGGGGAGCTGTTTTTT. Translated, it gives CASSYLPAVNTGELFF.

The sample holds a few counts of this clonotype. The chain has TRBV10-3 and TRBJ2-5; TRBD1 might be the D (6 bases). The CDR3 extends over 12 amino acids. Trimming stripped 7 bases from V and 3 bases from J, with 9 bases between. CDR1 ENHRY and CDR2 SYGVKD come from the germline V gene. The CDR3 DNA is TGTGCCATCAAGGGGGTTGAAGAGACCCAGTACTTC. It encodes CAIKGVEETQYF.

In its sample, this clonotype was seen a few times. The chain joins TRBV2 to TRBJ2-5; 7 positions agree with TRBD1. Germline values: CDR1 SNHLY, CDR2 FYNNEI. This CDR3 has 16 amino acids. J lost 0 bases, V lost 2 bases, and 6 bases had no gene match. The chain's CDR3 is CASSETGTAYQETQYF. In nucleotides, the CDR3 is TGTGCCAGCAGTGAAACCGGGACAGCGTACCAAGAGACCCAGTACTTC.

This rearrangement joins TRBV20-1 to TRBJ2-7; a weak D match, TRBD2 (5 bases). Germline CDR1 and CDR2: DFQATT and SNEGSKA (reference sequence). This CDR3 has 13 residues. V dropped 2 bases and J dropped 0 bases, with 8 bases sitting between them. The CDR3 DNA follows: TGCAGTGCTAGACGGGATGTCTCCTACGAGCAGTACTTC. This gives the protein CSARRDVSYEQYF.

The sample holds many counts of this clonotype. The gene calls are TRBV6-5 and TRBJ2-5, with 7 bases matching TRBD2. The CDR3 extends over 14 amino acids. Germline CDR1 MNHEY, CDR2 SVGAGI. With 3 bases clipped from V and 1 base from J, the junction kept 2 bases outside the gene matches. The CDR3 DNA follows: TGTGCCAGCAGTTATTCGGGGGGCCAAGAGACCCAGTACTTC. It codes for CASSYSGGQETQYF.

This clonotype has at least ten counts. V gene TRBV7-2 combines with J gene TRBJ1-4; D is possibly TRBD1 (6 bases). This CDR3 has 12 residues. Germline CDR1 and CDR2: SGHTA and FQGNSA. The V end lost 4 bases, the J end lost 14 bases, and 14 bases lay between the germline ends. The CDR3 nucleotides read TGTGCCAGCAGCTACACAGGGAGTGGGCTGTTTTTT. This codes for CASSYTGSGLFF.

The chain uses TRBV20-1 and TRBJ1-1; 10 bases agree with TRBD1. V gave up 3 bases and J gave up 12 bases; unmatched junction bases: 10. CDR1 and CDR2 (germline): DFQATT, SNEGSKA (reference sequence). The CDR3 is 13 residues long. The CDR3 sequence: CSARGTGVRVSFF. CDR3 nucleotides: TGCAGTGCTAGGGGGACAGGGGTCAGGGTTTCTTTCTTT.

V is TRBV7-9 and J is TRBJ2-7; tentatively, D is TRBD1 or TRBD2 (5 bases each). V lost 5 bases to trimming and J lost 0 bases, with 17 bases between them. This CDR3 contains 16 residues. From germline, CDR1 is SEHNR and CDR2 FQNEAQ (reference sequence). The CDR3 nucleotides are TGTGCCAGCAGCGTAATCGGGACGGTTAGCTCCTACGAGCAGTACTTC. Amino acids: CASSVIGTVSSYEQYF.

This clonotype was observed a few times. This sequence joins TRBV28 and TRBJ2-7, with 11 bases fitting TRBD2. Germline CDR1 reads MDHEN; CDR2 reads SYDVKM. There are 18 residues in the CDR3. V trimming: 6 bases; J trimming: 0 bases; junction bases outside the gene matches: 13. The CDR3 spells CASSQPGLADGSSYEQYF. Written as DNA, the CDR3 is TGTGCCAGCAGCCAGCCGGGACTAGCGGACGGCAGCTCCTACGAGCAGTACTTC.

This clonotype has at least ten counts. This chain connects TRBV5-1 to TRBJ2-1; D might be TRBD1 (6 bases). Trimming cost V 5 bases and J 4 bases, with 10 bases left between them. The CDR3 is 13 residues long. CDR1 SGHRS and CDR2 YFSETQ come from the germline V gene. CDR3 nucleotides: TGCGCCAGCAGATACACAGGGTACAATGAGCAGTTCTTC. Its protein product is CASRYTGYNEQFF. The full variable domain, completed using reference TRBV5-1 and TRBJ2-1, is KAGVTQTPRYLIKTRGQQVTLSCSPISGHRSVSWYQQTPGQGLQFLFEYFSETQRNKGNFPGRFSGRQFSNSRSEMNVSTLELGDSALYLCASRYTGYNEQFFGPGTRLTVL.

This clonotype was counted only a few times. The chain joins TRBV12-3 or TRBV12-4 to TRBJ2-7; 9 positions agree with TRBD2. V lost 6 bases, J lost 2 bases, and 11 bases stayed unmatched. The CDR3 is 16 amino acids. For the CDR3, the DNA is TGTGCCAGCAGGCTCCTCGGGGCGGGAGGGACCTACGAGCAGTACTTC. Translation gives CASRLLGAGGTYEQYF.

As DNA, the CDR3 is TGTGCCAGCAGCCCCGGGGGCGGGAGGGTAGGGAATGAGCAGTTCTTC. Amino acids: CASSPGGGRVGNEQFF. This chain uses TRBV7-2 with TRBJ2-1; TRBD2 matches 9 bases. Germline values: CDR1 SGHTA, CDR2 FQGNSA. V lost 5 bases, J lost 7 bases, and 12 bases stayed unmatched. This CDR3 comprises 16 residues.

This clonotype was seen ten or more times. The chain employs TRBV12-5 and TRBJ2-7, with 8 bases fitting TRBD1. Germline loops: CDR1 LGHNT, CDR2 FRNRAP. The CDR3 is 14 amino acids. V was clipped by 5 bases and J by 6 bases; unmatched bases: 9. The CDR3 region is CASGPGQGGGEQYF. The CDR3 DNA reads TGTGCTAGTGGTCCCGGACAGGGAGGAGGCGAGCAGTACTTC.

This clonotype was counted only a few times. The chain links TRBV6-5 to TRBJ1-5, with D possibly matching TRBD1 (6 bases). The CDR3 is made up of 14 amino acids. Trimming cost V 4 bases and J 5 bases, with 12 bases left between them. The V gene's germline CDR1 is MNHEY and CDR2 SVGAGI. This CDR3 is CASSSAGQHQPQHF. In DNA, the CDR3 is TGTGCCAGCAGTTCCGCCGGACAGCATCAGCCCCAGCATTTT.